These 8 T cell receptor beta chains were all obtained from the same sample, sequenced in a study of blood T cells in healthy people across ages. A second PCR of 7 to 11 cycles used a sample-barcoded 5' primer and a J-beta primer mix. TCRdb re-derived calls from the 5' RACE reads in MiXCR, one entry per CDR3 protein. The sample has over 550,000 distinct CDR3 sequences; about 30% are singletons. The sequenced sample was blood. These TCRs come from a woman older than 75 in good health.

In regard to this clonotype: A much larger clone is a single base away; this may be a read error. The V call is TRBV5-1, the J call TRBJ2-3; 11 nucleotides align to TRBD2. Germline V lookup: CDR1 SGHRS, CDR2 YFSETQ. The CDR3 extends over 16 amino acids. Trimming at V came to 4 bases and at J to 3 bases, leaving 7 bases not matched to a gene. This CDR3 reads CASSLPTSGATDTQYF. CDR3 nucleotides: TGCGCCAGCAGCCTCCCGACTAGCGGGGCAACAGATACGCAGTATTTT.

Points on this clonotype: Compared with germline, one end of the junction differs, possibly owing to a read error. The chain has TRBV6-1 and TRBJ1-2; the D gene is possibly TRBD1 (6 bases). This CDR3 is 15 amino acids long. The V gene's germline CDR1 is MNHNS and CDR2 SASEGT. This chain's CDR3 is CASGGSTTGNYSYTF. In DNA, the CDR3 is TGTGCCAGCGGGGGATCAACTACAGGGAACTATAGCTACACCTTC.

Comment on this clonotype: A much larger clone differs from this one at a single base, so this may be a read error. The CDR3, as DNA: TGCAGCGTTGAGAGCGGGACATTTTTGGACACTGAAGCTTTCTTT. Protein sequence: CSVESGTFLDTEAFF. This chain joins TRBV29-1 and TRBJ1-1; tentatively, D is TRBD1 (6 bases). Trimming took 3 bases from V and 3 from J, leaving 17 bases between them. Germline CDR1 reads SQVTM; CDR2 reads ANQGSEA. The CDR3 totals 15 residues.

Note on this clonotype: The CDR3 does not end in the conserved phenylalanine or tryptophan, so this is likely a read error. The CDR3 is CASGLGQATQYV. In DNA form, the CDR3 reads TGTGCCAGCGGCTTGGGACAGGCTACGCAGTATGTT. V is TRBV7-3 and J is TRBJ2-3; 8 bases agree with TRBD1. CDR1 is SGHTA and CDR2 is FQGTGA in the germline V gene. This CDR3 is 12 amino acids long.

This clonotype was seen only once. A single base separates this from a much larger clone, so it may be a read error. V is TRBV9 and J is TRBJ2-1; D is possibly TRBD2 (5 bases). Germline CDR1 is SGDLS and CDR2 is YYNGEE. This CDR3 is 16 amino acids long. The CDR3 loop is CASSAPRGRSYSEQFF. CDR3 nucleotide sequence: TGTGCCAGCAGCGCTCCTCGGGGTCGCTCCTACAGTGAGCAGTTCTTC.

Regarding this clonotype: This may stem from a read error, because a much larger clone lies one nucleotide away. The rearrangement uses TRBV4-2 and TRBJ2-1; TRBD2 aligns across 8 bases. Germline loops: CDR1 LGHNA, CDR2 YNFKEQ. The CDR3 spans 16 residues. V shed 3 bases and J 4 bases; nucleotides not matched to a gene: 8. The CDR3 region has the DNA TGTGCCAGCAGCCAGGAACGAGCGGGGGTTTACAATGAGCAGTTCTTC. It translates to CASSQERAGVYNEQFF.

The CDR3 here is CASSPMGQGVQETQYF. CDR3 nucleotides: TGTGCCAGCTCACCGATGGGACAGGGGGTTCAAGAGACCCAGTACTTC. The chain joins TRBV18 to TRBJ2-5; 11 bases are a match to TRBD1. Germline V gene lookup returns CDR1 KGHSH and CDR2 LQKENI. V lost 3 bases, J lost 2 bases, and 5 bases stayed unmatched. This CDR3 has 16 amino acids.

Remarks on this clonotype: A much larger clone is a single base away; this may be a read error. The V call is TRBV6-2 or TRBV6-3, the J call TRBJ2-1, with 14 bases matching TRBD2. CDR3 length: 15 amino acids. Per the germline V gene, CDR1 is MNHEY and CDR2 is SVGEGT. V was clipped by 1 base and J by 8 bases; unmatched bases: 1. DNA of the CDR3: TGTGCCAGCAGTTACTGGGGACTAGCGGGGGATGAGCAGTTCTTC. Translating it yields CASSYWGLAGDEQFF.